A selection of T cell receptor beta chains follows, all from one sample in a study of T cell clones after liver transplantation. Generated by immunoSEQ multiplex PCR, the TCRdb table keeps only in-frame clones and is missing some. This repertoire shows 70,000 to 95,000 clones, approximately 82% found once; its top ten account for 2.5% to 3.5%. The sequenced sample was CD4+ T cells from blood, obtained at the 22-month timepoint. The receptors originated from a human patient who received a liver transplant. Some T cells may possibly be graft donor cells. The CDR3 runs from the conserved cysteine through the conserved F or W. D genes are given only for firm matches. Clone size is not always given. Where it is, it says once, few, many or a class for expanded clones.

V gene: TRBV2
clone size: NA
D gene: NA
J gene: TRBJ1-1
CDR3 DNA: TGTGCCAGCTCCGGGGAAACTGAAGCTTTCTTT
CDR3 protein: CASSGETEAFF

V gene: TRBV7-8
clone size: NA
D gene: NA
J gene: TRBJ2-2
CDR3 DNA: TGTGCCAGCAGCTTATTCGACACGAACACCGGGGAGCTGTTTTTT
CDR3 protein: CASSLFDTNTGELFF

V gene: TRBV6-5
clone size: NA
D gene: TRBD1
J gene: TRBJ1-1
CDR3 DNA: TGTGCCAGCAGTTATACTGGACAGGGCCTAGCTTTCTTT
CDR3 protein: CASSYTGQGLAFF

V gene: TRBV7-9
clone size: NA
D gene: TRBD2
J gene: TRBJ2-7
CDR3 DNA: TGTGCCAGCAGCTTTGATAGCGGGAGTGAGCGGGACGAGCAGTACTTC
CDR3 protein: CASSFDSGSERDEQYF

V gene: TRBV6-6
clone size: NA
D gene: NA
J gene: TRBJ2-1
CDR3 DNA: TGTGCCACCTCGGGAGCGGGCAACAATGAGCAGTTCTTC
CDR3 protein: CATSGAGNNEQFF

V gene: TRBV7-9
clone size: NA
D gene: NA
J gene: TRBJ2-5
CDR3 DNA: TGTGCCAGCAGTCCTCCAAGCCAAGAGACCCAGTACTTC
CDR3 protein: CASSPPSQETQYF

V gene: TRBV11-2
clone size: NA
D gene: TRBD1
J gene: TRBJ2-5
CDR3 DNA: TGTGCCAGCAGCCGAACCAGGGGGCTGGGTGAGACCCAGTACTTC
CDR3 protein: CASSRTRGLGETQYF

V gene: TRBV28
clone size: once
D gene: NA
J gene: TRBJ2-5
CDR3 DNA: TGTGCCAGCAAACCCCTCCTCGGGGTTGGAGGAGAGACCCAGTACTTC
CDR3 protein: CASKPLLGVGGETQYF

V gene: TRBV6-5
clone size: NA
D gene: NA
J gene: TRBJ2-7
CDR3 DNA: TGTGCCAGCAGCCGCAGGGGTGGTAGGACCTACGAGCAGTACTTC
CDR3 protein: CASSRRGGRTYEQYF

V gene: TRBV18
clone size: few
D gene: NA
J gene: TRBJ2-7
CDR3 DNA: TGTGCCAGCTCACCCGGGTTGGGGGGCTCCTACGAGCAGTACTTC
CDR3 protein: CASSPGLGGSYEQYF

V gene: TRBV28
clone size: NA
D gene: NA
J gene: TRBJ2-7
CDR3 DNA: TGTGCCAGCTGTAGCTGGGCCTACGAGCAGTACTTC
CDR3 protein: CASCSWAYEQYF

V gene: TRBV6-5
clone size: once
D gene: NA
J gene: TRBJ1-1
CDR3 DNA: TGTGCCAGCAGCTCGGGTAGGGTGACTGAAGCTTTCTTT
CDR3 protein: CASSSGRVTEAFF

V gene: TRBV30
clone size: NA
D gene: TRBD2
J gene: TRBJ2-1
CDR3 DNA: TGTGCCTGGAGTCGCGTGGCCCGGACTAGATTCCATGAGCAGTTCTTC
CDR3 protein: CAWSRVARTRFHEQFF

V gene: TRBV2
clone size: NA
D gene: TRBD2
J gene: TRBJ2-5
CDR3 DNA: TGTGCCAGCAGTGACGGGGGGGCCTTGGAGACCCAGTACTTC
CDR3 protein: CASSDGGALETQYF

V gene: TRBV14
clone size: NA
D gene: TRBD1
J gene: TRBJ1-2
CDR3 DNA: TGTGCCAGCAGCCAAGGACAGGGTAACTATGGCTACACCTTC
CDR3 protein: CASSQGQGNYGYTF

V gene: TRBV11-2
clone size: NA
D gene: NA
J gene: TRBJ2-2
CDR3 DNA: TGTGCCAGCAGCTTGGTGGGTGGAAGATGGTCCGGGGAGCTGTTTTTT
CDR3 protein: CASSLVGGRWSGELFF

V gene: TRBV6-5
clone size: NA
D gene: NA
J gene: TRBJ2-7
CDR3 DNA: TGTGCCAGCAGTCCTGTACTAGGCGAGCAGTACTTC
CDR3 protein: CASSPVLGEQYF

V gene: TRBV15
clone size: NA
D gene: NA
J gene: TRBJ2-7
CDR3 DNA: TGTGCCACCAGCAGAACTCTTGGGGGCACTGGGGAGCAGTACTTC
CDR3 protein: CATSRTLGGTGEQYF

V gene: TRBV7-2
clone size: NA
D gene: NA
J gene: TRBJ1-4
CDR3 DNA: TGTGCCAGCAGCCTCCCCAGGGCTGAAAAACTGTTTTTT
CDR3 protein: CASSLPRAEKLFF

V gene: TRBV10-3
clone size: NA
D gene: TRBD2
J gene: TRBJ2-3
CDR3 DNA: TGTGCCATCAGTCACGAGCGGGAGGGAGATACGCAGTATTTT
CDR3 protein: CAISHEREGDTQYF

V gene: TRBV9
clone size: NA
D gene: NA
J gene: TRBJ2-1
CDR3 DNA: TGTGCCAGCAGCTCGGACAGAAGTACCTACAATGAGCAGTTCTTC
CDR3 protein: CASSSDRSTYNEQFF

V gene: TRBV9
clone size: NA
D gene: TRBD2
J gene: TRBJ2-3
CDR3 DNA: TGTGCCAGCAGCGTGGGACTAGCGGGGGGGCGGCTAACAGATACGCAGTATTTT
CDR3 protein: CASSVGLAGGRLTDTQYF

V gene: TRBV28
clone size: NA
D gene: NA
J gene: TRBJ1-4
CDR3 DNA: TGTGCCACTCTAGGGGGTGGGAGTGAAAAACTGTTTTTT
CDR3 protein: CATLGGGSEKLFF

V gene: TRBV14
clone size: NA
D gene: NA
J gene: TRBJ2-1
CDR3 DNA: TGTGCCAGCAGCCAAGGGGGTCGGGCGTCCAGTTGGGGCAATGAGCAGTTCTTC
CDR3 protein: CASSQGGRASSWGNEQFF

V gene: TRBV11-2
clone size: once
D gene: NA
J gene: TRBJ1-1
CDR3 DNA: TGTGCCAGCAGCCCGGGACTGTCAAACACTGAAGCTTTCTTT
CDR3 protein: CASSPGLSNTEAFF

V gene: TRBV6-1
clone size: NA
D gene: NA
J gene: TRBJ1-4
CDR3 DNA: TGTGCCAGCAGTGCAGGGAAGAGTGAAAAACTGTTTTTT
CDR3 protein: CASSAGKSEKLFF

V gene: TRBV7-3
clone size: once
D gene: NA
J gene: TRBJ2-5
CDR3 DNA: TGTGCCAGCAGCTTAAATGGAGGGCGGGAGACCCAGTACTTC
CDR3 protein: CASSLNGGRETQYF

V gene: TRBV5-1
clone size: NA
D gene: NA
J gene: TRBJ2-3
CDR3 DNA: TGCGCCAGCAGCTTTCTTCCGGCCCCATCTAGCACAGATACGCAGTATTTT
CDR3 protein: CASSFLPAPSSTDTQYF

V gene: TRBV9
clone size: NA
D gene: NA
J gene: TRBJ1-3
CDR3 DNA: TGTGCCAGCAGCGTCCAGGAAAGCTCTGGAAACACCATATATTTT
CDR3 protein: CASSVQESSGNTIYF

V gene: TRBV5-6
clone size: once
D gene: TRBD1
J gene: TRBJ2-5
CDR3 DNA: TGTGCCAGCAGCTTGAATCTGGGACAGGGTAGTAAGGAGACCCAGTACTTC
CDR3 protein: CASSLNLGQGSKETQYF

V gene: TRBV6-6
clone size: NA
D gene: TRBD1
J gene: TRBJ1-3
CDR3 DNA: TGTGCCAGCAGCATGGACAGGGCTGGAAACACCATATATTTT
CDR3 protein: CASSMDRAGNTIYF

V gene: TRBV15
clone size: NA
D gene: NA
J gene: TRBJ1-2
CDR3 DNA: TGTGCCACCAGCATTCCGTCAGGGACTACTAACTATGGCTACACCTTC
CDR3 protein: CATSIPSGTTNYGYTF

V gene: TRBV12-2
clone size: NA
D gene: NA
J gene: TRBJ2-5
CDR3 DNA: TGTGCAAGTCTCACAGGCGTCGCGGGGGACTCCCAAGAGACCCAGTACTTC
CDR3 protein: CASLTGVAGDSQETQYF

V gene: TRBV6-1
clone size: NA
D gene: NA
J gene: TRBJ2-1
CDR3 DNA: TGTGCCAGCAGGGTAGACGTATACAATGAGCAGTTCTTC
CDR3 protein: CASRVDVYNEQFF

V gene: TRBV7-2
clone size: NA
D gene: NA
J gene: TRBJ2-5
CDR3 DNA: TGTGCCAGCAGCCCTGGACAGCAAGAGACCCAGTACTTC
CDR3 protein: CASSPGQQETQYF

V gene: TRBV5-1
clone size: few
D gene: TRBD1
J gene: TRBJ1-2
CDR3 DNA: TGCGCCAGCAGCTCGGACAGGCGGGATGGCTACACCTTC
CDR3 protein: CASSSDRRDGYTF

V gene: TRBV25-1
clone size: NA
D gene: TRBD1
J gene: TRBJ1-2
CDR3 DNA: TGTGCCAGCAGTCATCCCGGACAGGGATTTATGGGTGGCTACACCTTC
CDR3 protein: CASSHPGQGFMGGYTF

V gene: TRBV7-9
clone size: NA
D gene: NA
J gene: TRBJ2-2
CDR3 DNA: TGTGCCAGCAGCTTAGGAGCCGGAGTCGGAACCGGGGAGCTGTTTTTT
CDR3 protein: CASSLGAGVGTGELFF

V gene: TRBV7-9
clone size: NA
D gene: NA
J gene: TRBJ2-2
CDR3 DNA: TGTGCCAGCAGCTTCGTTGGGGGGACAGACGCCGGGGAGCTGTTTTTT
CDR3 protein: CASSFVGGTDAGELFF

V gene: TRBV6-6
clone size: once
D gene: NA
J gene: TRBJ2-1
CDR3 DNA: TGTGCCAGCAGGAAGACGGAGGATGAGCAGTTCTTC
CDR3 protein: CASRKTEDEQFF

V gene: TRBV5-4
clone size: NA
D gene: NA
J gene: TRBJ2-5
CDR3 DNA: TGTGCCAGCAGCTTGGGTAGCCAAGAGACCCAGTACTTC
CDR3 protein: CASSLGSQETQYF

V gene: TRBV30
clone size: NA
D gene: NA
J gene: TRBJ2-1
CDR3 DNA: TGTGCCTGGAGTCATGGAAATGAGCAGTTCTTC
CDR3 protein: CAWSHGNEQFF

V gene: TRBV28
clone size: few
D gene: NA
J gene: TRBJ1-1
CDR3 DNA: TGTGCCAGCAGTCAGGGTCTGAGGACTGAAGCTTTCTTT
CDR3 protein: CASSQGLRTEAFF

V gene: TRBV19
clone size: NA
D gene: NA
J gene: TRBJ2-1
CDR3 DNA: TGTGCCAGTAGCCTGGGACTCAACTCCTACAATGAGCAGTTCTTC
CDR3 protein: CASSLGLNSYNEQFF

V gene: TRBV19
clone size: NA
D gene: NA
J gene: TRBJ2-7
CDR3 DNA: TGTGCCAGTAGTAACCCCGGCAGTCTGTACGAGCAGTACTTC
CDR3 protein: CASSNPGSLYEQYF

V gene: TRBV28
clone size: NA
D gene: TRBD2
J gene: TRBJ2-5
CDR3 DNA: TGTGCCAGCAGTTCACCGGGGCTAGCGGGAGGGGGGGAGACCCAGTACTTC
CDR3 protein: CASSSPGLAGGGETQYF

V gene: TRBV19
clone size: NA
D gene: NA
J gene: TRBJ1-5
CDR3 DNA: TGTGCCAGTAGTATCGCCGGAGGGAATCAGCCCCAGCATTTT
CDR3 protein: CASSIAGGNQPQHF

V gene: TRBV5-1
clone size: NA
D gene: NA
J gene: TRBJ2-1
CDR3 DNA: TGCGCCAGCAGCTTGGTCCAGGGAGGGGGGTCCAATGAGCAGTTCTTC
CDR3 protein: CASSLVQGGGSNEQFF

V gene: TRBV5-1
clone size: few
D gene: TRBD2
J gene: TRBJ2-1
CDR3 DNA: TGCGCCAGCAGCTTCCCCGGGGCGGGACTATCCTACAATGAGCAGTTCTTC
CDR3 protein: CASSFPGAGLSYNEQFF

V gene: TRBV7-9
clone size: NA
D gene: NA
J gene: TRBJ1-5
CDR3 DNA: TGTGCCAGCAGCTTAGACAAGAGGACAGCGAGGAGCAATCAGCCCCAGCATTTT
CDR3 protein: CASSLDKRTARSNQPQHF

V gene: TRBV9
clone size: NA
D gene: NA
J gene: TRBJ2-2
CDR3 DNA: TGTGCCAGCACCCAGACAGGTCGGATCGCGAACACCGGGGAGCTGTTTTTT
CDR3 protein: CASTQTGRIANTGELFF

V gene: TRBV7-3
clone size: NA
D gene: TRBD2
J gene: TRBJ2-3
CDR3 DNA: TGTGCCAGTCGGACTAGCGGGGAGGGTACGCAGTATTTT
CDR3 protein: CASRTSGEGTQYF

V gene: TRBV7-3
clone size: NA
D gene: NA
J gene: TRBJ2-1
CDR3 DNA: TGTGCCAGCAGCCGTGGAGCGGAAATCCATGAGCAGTTCTTC
CDR3 protein: CASSRGAEIHEQFF

V gene: TRBV5-1
clone size: NA
D gene: NA
J gene: TRBJ2-5
CDR3 DNA: TGCGCCAGCAGCCGGGACGGTCCCCGGGAAGGGACCCAGTACTTC
CDR3 protein: CASSRDGPREGTQYF

V gene: TRBV29-1
clone size: NA
D gene: NA
J gene: TRBJ1-1
CDR3 DNA: TGCAGCGTTGTGGAGGGTTTCGTTAACACTGAAGCTTTCTTT
CDR3 protein: CSVVEGFVNTEAFF